Listed here are 5 T cell receptor beta chains from one sample, sequenced in a study of CD8 T cells in ankylosing spondylitis. TCRdb fed the 5' RACE reads into MiXCR, producing one record per CDR3 protein. Here the sample spans under 150,000 distinct CDR3 sequences, roughly an eighth being singletons. The source material was blood, either unsorted or a sorted T cell fraction (not recorded which). All receptors derive from a female donor with ankylosing spondylitis or in good health (not recorded which).

On this clonotype: A much larger clone is a single base away; this may be a read error. The CDR3 region is CVSSFRENYEQYF. CDR3 DNA: TGTGTCAGCAGTTTTCGGGAGAATTACGAGCAGTACTTC. The chain carries TRBV27 and TRBJ2-7; D is possibly TRBD2 (6 bases). The CDR3 consists of 13 residues. The germline V gene has CDR1 MNHEY and CDR2 SMNVEV (reference sequence).

This clonotype was observed many times. J is TRBJ1-1 and V is TRBV20-1; D unresolved. The germline V gene encodes CDR1 DFQATT and CDR2 SNEGSKA (reference sequence). The CDR3 sequence is 12 residues long. Trimming pared 4 bases from V and 0 bases from J, leaving 6 bases between. In DNA, the CDR3 is TGCAGTGCTAATCCCCTGAACACTGAAGCTTTCTTT. Its translation: CSANPLNTEAFF.

At least ten counts were recorded for this clonotype. The chain combines TRBV5-1 with TRBJ2-7; possible D gene TRBD2, 6 bases. This CDR3 spans 14 amino acids. Trimming pared 2 bases from V and 3 bases from J, leaving 12 bases between. CDR1 and CDR2 from the germline V gene are SGHRS and YFSETQ. This CDR3 reads CASSFGGLSYEQYF. The CDR3 DNA sequence: TGCGCCAGCAGCTTTGGGGGGTTAAGCTACGAGCAGTACTTC.

This clonotype has a count of ten or more. The CDR3 is CSARSGGNTDTQYF. CDR3 coding DNA: TGCAGTGCTAGAAGCGGGGGGAACACAGATACGCAGTATTTT. The chain recombines TRBV20-1 with TRBJ2-3; 9 positions agree with TRBD2. V was pared by 2 bases and J by 2 bases, with 2 bases of the junction left unmatched. CDR3 size: 14 residues. Germline V CDR1 and CDR2: DFQATT, SNEGSKA (reference sequence).

This clonotype was counted between two and nine times. The J gene is TRBJ2-1, the V gene TRBV14; D not certain. CDR3 length: 14 residues. The germline V gene has CDR1 SGHDN and CDR2 FVKESK. With 0 bases removed from V and 3 bases from J, the gap between germline ends came to 6 bases. The CDR3 loop reads CASSQDLGYNEQFF. The CDR3 nucleotides are TGTGCCAGCAGCCAAGATCTGGGCTACAATGAGCAGTTCTTC. Combining the CDR3 with reference TRBV14 and TRBJ2-1 gives the whole variable domain EAGVTQFPSHSVIEKGQTVTLRCDPISGHDNLYWYRRVMGKEIKFLLHFVKESKQDESGMPNNRFLAERTGGTYSTLKVQPAELEDSGVYFCASSQDLGYNEQFFGPGTRLTVL.